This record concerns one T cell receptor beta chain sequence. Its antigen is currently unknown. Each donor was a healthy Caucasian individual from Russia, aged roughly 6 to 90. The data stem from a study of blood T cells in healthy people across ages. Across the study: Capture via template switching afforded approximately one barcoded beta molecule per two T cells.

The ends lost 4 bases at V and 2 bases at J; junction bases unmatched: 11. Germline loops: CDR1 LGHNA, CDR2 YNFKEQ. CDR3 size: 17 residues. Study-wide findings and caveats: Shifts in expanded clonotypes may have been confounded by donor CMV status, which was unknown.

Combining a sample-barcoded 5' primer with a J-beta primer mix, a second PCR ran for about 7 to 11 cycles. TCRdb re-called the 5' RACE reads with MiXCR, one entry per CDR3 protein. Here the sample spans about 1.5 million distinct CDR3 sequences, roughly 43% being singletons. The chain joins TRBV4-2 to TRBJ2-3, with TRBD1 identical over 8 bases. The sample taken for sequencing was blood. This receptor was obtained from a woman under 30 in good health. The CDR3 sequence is CASSPKPGGFPTDTQYF. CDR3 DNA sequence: TGTGCCAGCAGCCCCAAGCCAGGGGGCTTCCCCACAGATACGCAGTATTTT.